This TCR beta chain was found in a study of cytomegalovirus exposure and HLA in healthy donors (dated by TCRdb to between 2016 and 2019). For the wider study: An earlier analysis of more than 550 of the donors reported 276 Gb of sequence data and around 120 million unique TCR beta sequences obtained from about 179 million T cells. About 310 gigabases of sequencing data and some 85 million unique TCR sequences were included in an early release covering 550 to 650 HLA-typed donors. The genetic ancestry cluster associated with self-reported Caucasian donors included approximately 85% of the 300 to 400 genotyped donors. The study aimed to test whether signatures of past pathogen exposure could be identified by cataloging public T cell receptors. The study profiled the T cell repertoires of about 720 subjects by immunosequencing and related them to cytomegalovirus serostatus. In addition to the first cohort of roughly 670 subjects, a separate validation cohort of approximately 130 different subjects was used. High-throughput TCR immunosequencing, statistical association of individual TCRs with disease status, and machine learning were combined to predict cytomegalovirus infection status. In a later analysis, previously published TCR beta repertoires from 550 to 750 donors were re-analyzed and high-resolution HLA genotyping was added so that TCR occurrence patterns could be studied. Rather than drawing on any new phenotypic data, the later analysis identified candidate immune exposures from TCR beta sequences and the way those sequences occurred across donors. In an earlier analysis of a few hundred of the donors, high-throughput TCR beta sequencing was used to judge whether each TCR beta V gene segment behaved as functional or pseudogenic. Alongside the repertoire data, information on donor age, sex, ethnicity and CMV serostatus was compiled. Genome-wide SNP genotypes for about 65% of the roughly 670 donors were used in a later genetic analysis, which treated that subset as a discovery cohort. Every repertoire in the discovery cohort had been generated on one and the same sequencing platform. Both class I and class II loci were covered by HLA typing, at four-digit resolution. The number of typed donors differed by locus: about 620-630 for A, B, C, DRB1 and DQB1; 500 to 550 for DQA1; fewer than 610 for DPA1; and roughly 470 for DPB1. Four to six DR-DQ haplotypes were handled as single units for association and clustering, since linkage in the cohort was strong. Among roughly 400 genotyped donors of the cohort, an average of about 240,000 unique TCR beta nucleotide sequences was sequenced per donor, of which approximately 18% were non-productive. General conclusions and limits of the study: The cohort was sequenced for TCR beta chains only, and without alpha or paired-chain data the features that could be detected were limited. Specific HLA alleles were associated with 16,951 TCR beta sequences at a false discovery rate of 0.05 in a later analysis. Most CMV-associated TCR beta chains appeared to be HLA-restricted in a later analysis, and the HLA associations seemed to be driven largely by CMV exposure. In a later analysis, the rate of TCR association differed among HLA loci, with DRB1 alleles having the most associated TCRs and HLA-C alleles having the fewest. In a later analysis, several top co-occurrence clusters were reported to appear linked to parvovirus B19, influenza, CMV and Epstein-Barr virus. A further reported finding was that TCR beta sequences accurately predicted the HLA-A and HLA-B alleles for most subjects in the first cohort. When HLA alleles, especially DR and DQ, strongly co-occurred, attributing TCR associations to individual alleles was difficult. A later genetic analysis reported fewer N-insertions in productive TCRs among donors in an Asian-associated ancestry cluster than the roughly 720-donor mean. CMV serostatus was the only immune exposure information available for the cohort. Roughly uniform sequencing depth across donors was assumed in presence/absence analyses, although this assumption may not hold. Broadly in line with IMGT annotations, most TCR beta V segments showed up in productive rearrangements about 90% or about 30% of the time in an earlier analysis of several hundred of the donors. It was suggested by the authors that the approach could potentially be generalized to other disease states and immunological phenotypes. Because some donors lacked HLA typing at each locus, the association tests relied only on the typed subset. The study listed 150 to 200 TCR beta chains as associated with cytomegalovirus. Some IMGT-functional V segments, including TRBV6-2 and TRBV6-3, could not be told apart with the 87-base-pair reads, so those segments were excluded. A later genetic analysis associated a missense DCLRE1C variant with V-gene and J-gene trimming of TCR beta chains, and an independent cohort replicated the association. Because counts were too low, some 16 rarely observed V segments, including chromosome 9 orphons, were excluded from the earlier analysis of a few hundred of the donors. A later analysis found that HLA-associated TCR beta chains were more clonally expanded and had lower generation probabilities than equally common non-associated chains. The classifier was reported to diagnose cytomegalovirus status with high specificity and sensitivity in both the original and validation cohorts. Linkage disequilibrium might explain the correlated functional status among segregating V segments, but an unknown experimental factor could not be excluded. A cluster of highly shared sequence variants was judged likely to be a technical artifact of the sequencing pipeline. Across donors, most TCR sequences were observed very rarely, whereas some public TCRs were present in many individuals. A few of the identified cytomegalovirus-associated TCR beta chains were confirmed in vitro to be specific for cytomegalovirus antigens.

The cohort comprised around 700 healthy bone marrow donors. Cohort members were all nominally healthy when sampled, although unrecorded immune exposures were likely present. The donor tested CMV seropositive and was one of the 289 seropositive cohort members. Every donor gave a peripheral blood sample, and the peripheral blood mononuclear cells from that sample were used for TCR beta sequencing. Genomic DNA was extracted from the blood cell samples with the Qiagen DNeasy Blood Extraction Kit. Via the germline V gene, CDR1 is ENHRY and CDR2 SYGVKD. From its cysteine to its phenylalanine, the CDR3 spans 12 amino acids. Only the CDR3 portion is preserved as DNA: 36 bases, with reading frame beginning at the first base. With respect to this clone: The specificity of this receptor is unknown. No much larger clone exists at a distance of one base, and base qualities are not known.

Preparation of the library involved the immunoSEQ multiplex PCR assay. A mixture of 60 forward primers for TCR Vbeta segments and 13 reverse primers for TCR Jbeta segments was used in the multiplex PCR. The CDR3 region of rearranged TCR beta genes was amplified from genomic DNA with a multiplex PCR assay. On the Illumina HiSeq System, the amplified TCR beta libraries were sequenced as 87-base-pair reads. Turning to the authors' computational methods: Across the 500 to 750 repertoires, a later analysis counted about 81 million unique TCR beta chains, some 11 million of which were shared by at least two donors. To remove PCR and sequencing errors, raw reads were error-corrected and collapsed into unique sequences using a nearest-neighbor algorithm that merged closely related sequences. CDR3 sequences were aligned to IMGT reference sequences to assign V, D and J gene segments. For a sequence to be retained, a match of at least six nucleotides was required to both a V gene segment and a J gene segment. Rearrangements were classified as productive when the CDR3 lacked stop codons and remained in frame with V and J, and all other rearrangements were classified as non-productive. CDR3 was defined according to IMGT convention as the region running from the second conserved V-encoded cysteine to the conserved J-encoded phenylalanine. Sequences without an unambiguous match to a single V gene segment were excluded from the earlier analysis of about 600 of the donors. An earlier analysis of approximately 590 of the donors classified V segments as functional when productive rearrangements were above 56.7% and as segregating when the standard deviation between donors was above 5%. A statistical classification framework was built to diagnose cytomegalovirus status from the catalog of TCR beta chain sequences. A later analysis assigned V and J genes by comparing TCR nucleotide sequences with IMGT/GENE-DB human TR gene sequences. The TCRdist pipeline was used in a later analysis to assign CDR3 sequences and most-parsimonious VDJ recombination scenarios. In a later analysis, every TCR beta chain was defined by the combination of its CDR3 amino acid sequence and its V-gene family, and reads without a unique V-gene family were dropped. In a later analysis, fewer than 600 highly shared, low-generation-probability nucleotide sequences were removed to address suspected cross-contamination and a sequencing artifact. For each public chain, a later analysis derived a clonal expansion index from normalized ranks of inferred template counts within each repertoire. In a later analysis, generation probabilities were computed with a VDJ recombination model fitted to out-of-frame rearrangements, and the resulting probabilities were checked against IGoR. In a later analysis, TCR-TCR, TCR-HLA and TCR-CMV co-occurrence was scored with hypergeometric tests, and a repertoire-size bias correction was applied to TCR pairs. False discovery rates were estimated in a later analysis by permuting HLA or CMV assignments 20 times. In a later analysis, co-occurring TCRs were grouped using DBSCAN, with TCRdist sequence similarity added in when clustering inside HLA-allele-positive subsets. For co-occurrence clustering, repertoires with fewer than 30,000 or more than 120,000 public chains were excluded, along with several repertoires with anomalous nucleotide sharing. TCRdb's version of the immuneACCESS table is confined to in-frame rearrangements and falls short of the full clone set. An unresolved V gene accounts for under half of the shortfall where checked; the remainder is of unknown origin. The V and J calls and the clone size are those of that table, but D and trimming were determined from the DNA. In this sample the table shows fewer than 200,000 clones, roughly four fifths of which occur a single time. In total, the top ten clones hold approximately 12% of the sample.

The chain is assembled from TRBV10-3 and TRBJ2-5, with a tentative D gene TRBD2 over 6 matching bases. With the DNA end fitting TRBJ2-7 better, the J assignment may be wrong. The sequence came from a man in his fifties in good health and CMV-seropositive. The source material was PBMCs. CDR3 protein: CATRAGGYEQYF. The nucleotides read TGTGCCACTCGCGCCGGGGGATACGAGCAGTACTTC.